This T cell receptor beta chain was obtained from a study of blood T cell repertoires in COVID-19. TCRdb's copy holds only in-frame clones and misses some; the assay was immunoSEQ multiplex PCR. The sample carries 130,000 to 150,000 clones, around 89% recorded once. The CDR3 runs to 15 residues. V was trimmed by 6 bases and J by 1 base, leaving 13 bases between them. Germline V gene sequence: CDR1 MGHDK, CDR2 SYGVNS. The sequenced sample consisted of PBMCs or T cells enriched from blood (not recorded which). The receptor's source is a woman aged 25 to 45 with acute COVID-19. The gene calls are TRBV25-1 and TRBJ1-5; tentatively, D is TRBD1 (5 bases). The CDR3 DNA reads as TGTGCCAGCAGCCCTGGGGGGGGGAGCAATCAGCCCCAGCATTTT. Its translation: CASSPGGGSNQPQHF.